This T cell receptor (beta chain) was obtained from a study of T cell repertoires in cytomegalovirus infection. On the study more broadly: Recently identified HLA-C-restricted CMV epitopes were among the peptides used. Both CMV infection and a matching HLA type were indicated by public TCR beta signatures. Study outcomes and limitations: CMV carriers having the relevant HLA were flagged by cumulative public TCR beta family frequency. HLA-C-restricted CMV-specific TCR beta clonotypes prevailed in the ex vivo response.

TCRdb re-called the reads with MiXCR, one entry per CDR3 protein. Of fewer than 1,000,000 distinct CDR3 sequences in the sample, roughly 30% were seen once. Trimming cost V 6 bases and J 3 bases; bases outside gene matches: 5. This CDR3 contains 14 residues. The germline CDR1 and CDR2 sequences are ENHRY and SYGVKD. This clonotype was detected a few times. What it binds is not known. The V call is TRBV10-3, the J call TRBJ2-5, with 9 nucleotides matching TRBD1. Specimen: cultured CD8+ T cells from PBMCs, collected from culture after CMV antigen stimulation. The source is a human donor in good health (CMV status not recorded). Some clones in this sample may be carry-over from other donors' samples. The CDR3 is CAISRTGDKETQYF. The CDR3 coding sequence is TGTGCCATCAGCAGGACAGGGGATAAAGAGACCCAGTACTTC.